The 4 T cell receptor beta chains below were found in one sample sequenced in a study of T-cell reconstitution after alpha-beta-depleted transplantation in children. Preparation of the TCRbeta library was carried out with unique molecular identifiers. One entry per CDR3 protein, called by TCRdb with MiXCR from the PCR reads. The data hold around 490,000 distinct CDR3 sequences, with roughly 10% observed a single time. The source was PBMCs, mostly from graft donor cells, collected 180 days after TCRalphabeta/CD19-depleted stem cell transplant. The receptors shown here come from a female patient between 2 and 15 years old who had a stem cell transplant for aplastic anemia, so the T cells may come from the graft donor.

The chain couples TRBV5-1 to TRBJ1-2; D might be TRBD1 (6 bases). The V end lost 4 bases, the J end lost 4 bases, and 17 bases lay between the germline ends. CDR1 is SGHRS, CDR2 YFSETQ, per germline. CDR3 length: 15 amino acids. CDR3 DNA: TGCGCCAGCAGCCCTTGGGACGGGGGCCTCTATGGCTACACCTTC. It codes for CASSPWDGGLYGYTF. The full variable domain, in which reference TRBV5-1 and TRBJ1-2 provide the parts outside the CDR3, is KAGVTQTPRYLIKTRGQQVTLSCSPISGHRSVSWYQQTPGQGLQFLFEYFSETQRNKGNFPGRFSGRQFSNSRSEMNVSTLELGDSALYLCASSPWDGGLYGYTFGSGTRLTVV.

V gene TRBV6-2 or TRBV6-3 combines with J gene TRBJ1-5; D not resolved. Germline V gene data show CDR1 as MNHEY and CDR2 as SVGEGT. The germline V and J ends were trimmed by 2 bases and 7 bases, with 12 bases remaining between them. The CDR3 consists of 14 residues. The CDR3 protein is CASSYNSRGQPQHF. CDR3 bases: TGTGCCAGCAGTTACAATTCACGAGGGCAGCCCCAGCATTTT.

CDR3 residues: CAISSGTGVYGYTF. CDR3 in DNA: TGTGCCATCAGTTCTGGGACAGGGGTTTATGGCTACACCTTC. The V and J genes are TRBV10-3 and TRBJ1-2, with 10 bases matching TRBD1. V gave up 5 bases and J gave up 5 bases; unmatched junction bases: 5. Germline assignment: CDR1 ENHRY and CDR2 SYGVKD. CDR3 size: 14 residues.

The sample holds many counts of this clonotype. This chain connects TRBV7-9 to TRBJ2-5; D may be TRBD1 or TRBD2 (5 bases each). V lost 0 bases and J 7 bases, leaving 6 bases between the germline ends. This CDR3 has 12 amino acids. Germline V gives CDR1 SEHNR, CDR2 FQNEAQ (reference sequence). The CDR3 DNA sequence: TGTGCCAGCAGCTTAGCGGGGACGACCCAGTACTTC. Its translation is CASSLAGTTQYF.